Following are 29 T cell receptor beta chains from one sample sequenced in a study of T cells in Graves' hyperthyroidism and ophthalmopathy. RNA transcripts gave rise to amplified TCR beta CDR3 regions. HTBI primers were employed in a first-round RT-PCR of the TCR CDR3. Each CDR3 protein gets one entry after TCRdb re-called the multiplex PCR reads with MiXCR. The sample has about 590,000 distinct CDR3 sequences; 15% to 17% are singletons. Sequenced sample: blood. All receptors derive from a woman aged 25-40 years with Graves' hyperthyroidism.

This chain links TRBV6-5 with TRBJ1-2; D gene unclear. V gave up 2 bases and J gave up 0 bases, with 13 bases separating them. This CDR3 has 16 residues. Looked up from germline, CDR1 is MNHEY and CDR2 is SVGAGI. CDR3 DNA sequence: TGTGCCAGCAGTTACCATTTAACCGAAACTAACTATGGCTACACCTTC. This sequence encodes CASSYHLTETNYGYTF.

At least ten counts were recorded for this clonotype. The rearrangement links TRBV11-2 to TRBJ2-2; TRBD2 matches at 7 bases. The V segment lost 5 bases and the J segment 0 bases; nucleotides outside the gene matches: 6. The CDR3 covers 16 residues. Germline-derived CDR1 and CDR2 are SGHAT and FQNNGV. CDR3 sequence: CASSRQSGANTGELFF. The CDR3, as DNA: TGTGCCAGCAGCCGACAGAGCGGGGCGAACACCGGGGAGCTGTTTTTT.

This clonotype showed up many times. The chain combines TRBV19 with TRBJ2-1, with 7 bases that match TRBD1. CDR1 and CDR2 from the germline V gene are LNHDA and SQIVND (reference sequence). This CDR3 spans 13 amino acids. The V segment lost 6 bases and the J segment 3 bases; nucleotides outside the gene matches: 2. DNA of the CDR3: TGTGCCAGTAGAAGGGACAGCTACAATGAGCAGTTCTTC. Protein sequence: CASRRDSYNEQFF.

At least ten counts were recorded for this clonotype. The rearrangement links TRBV6-2 or TRBV6-3 to TRBJ2-3; TRBD2 is a possible D gene (6 bases). The ends were cut back, 7 bases at V and 3 bases at J, with 11 bases in the middle. The CDR3 has 13 amino acids. Germline CDR1 and CDR2: MNHEY and SVGEGT. The CDR3 here is CASTRDVTDTQYF. CDR3 bases: TGTGCCAGCACGCGGGATGTGACAGATACGCAGTATTTT.

This clonotype was picked up many times. The chain recombines TRBV19 with TRBJ2-1; 10 nucleotides align to TRBD2. The CDR3 has 14 amino acids. The germline gives CDR1 LNHDA, CDR2 SQIVND (reference sequence). V was clipped by 6 bases and J by 5 bases; unmatched bases: 4. The CDR3 coding sequence is TGTGCCAGTAGGAGCCTAGCGGGAGACAATGAGCAGTTCTTC. Its protein product is CASRSLAGDNEQFF.

This clonotype appeared a few times. The genes are TRBV10-2 and TRBJ2-1, with TRBD2 matching 13 bases. Unmatched junction bases numbered 6, after V lost 2 bases and J lost 8 bases. This CDR3 has 16 residues. CDR1 and CDR2 from the germline V gene are WSHSY and SAAADI. CDR3 residues: CASSEPGLAGIDEQFF. As DNA, the CDR3 is TGCGCCAGCAGTGAGCCGGGACTAGCGGGAATCGATGAGCAGTTCTTC.

This clonotype was seen many times. The chain has TRBV12-3 or TRBV12-4 and TRBJ1-5; weak D call: TRBD1 (5 bases). CDR3 size: 16 residues. V was clipped by 6 bases and J by 1 base, with 16 bases between them. The CDR3 sequence is CASSPGVGVSNQPQHF. The CDR3, as DNA: TGTGCCAGCAGCCCGGGGGTAGGGGTGAGCAATCAGCCCCAGCATTTT.

This clonotype was recorded a few times. The gene calls are TRBV27 and TRBJ1-5, with 7 bases that match TRBD1. J lost 5 bases, V lost 5 bases, and 9 bases had no gene match. Germline assignment: CDR1 MNHEY and CDR2 SMNVEV (reference sequence). The CDR3 has 15 residues. This CDR3 reads CASSLAWTGDQPQHF. The CDR3 DNA follows: TGTGCCAGCAGTCTAGCTTGGACAGGAGATCAGCCCCAGCATTTT.

The chain employs TRBV20-1 and TRBJ2-2; 7 nucleotides match TRBD1. This CDR3 is 12 amino acids long. V was clipped by 3 bases and J by 8 bases; unmatched bases: 3. Germline V lookup: CDR1 DFQATT, CDR2 SNEGSKA (reference sequence). The CDR3 sequence is CSASLDRGELFF. CDR3 DNA: TGCAGTGCTAGTCTGGACAGGGGGGAGCTGTTTTTT.

The table lists this clonotype with many counts. The V gene is TRBV6-5, the J gene TRBJ1-1; TRBD1 is a possible D gene (6 bases). Germline V lookup: CDR1 MNHEY, CDR2 SVGAGI. This CDR3 region has 14 residues. Trimming cost V 2 bases and J 4 bases, with 11 bases left between them. CDR3 in amino acids: CASSYGGFFTEAFF. The CDR3 coding sequence is TGTGCCAGCAGTTACGGGGGCTTTTTCACTGAAGCTTTCTTT.

This clonotype has ten or more counts. The V call is TRBV4-3, the J call TRBJ1-1, with no clear D. Per germline, CDR1 LGHNA and CDR2 YSLEER. The CDR3 spans 15 residues. V lost 3 bases and J lost 4, with 15 bases in between. CDR3: CASSQAYTLGTEAFF. In nucleotides, the CDR3 is TGCGCCAGCAGCCAGGCTTATACGTTGGGCACTGAAGCTTTCTTT.

The chain is built from TRBV6-1 and TRBJ2-3; 9 nucleotides align to TRBD1. Germline CDR1 reads MNHNS; CDR2 reads SASEGT. This CDR3 contains 15 residues. V gave up 7 bases and J gave up 4 bases; unmatched junction bases: 9. The CDR3 here is CASTNAGQGSDTQYF. The CDR3 bases are TGTGCCAGCACCAACGCGGGACAGGGATCAGATACGCAGTATTTT.

This clonotype was seen at least ten times. The V gene is TRBV29-1, the J gene TRBJ2-3; 12 bases map to TRBD2. Germline assignment: CDR1 SQVTM and CDR2 ANQGSEA. The J segment lost 2 bases and the V segment lost 4 bases, leaving 4 bases of the junction unmatched. This CDR3 has 15 residues. The CDR3 DNA is TGCAGCGTTGCGGGACTAGCGGGTTACACAGATACGCAGTATTTT. It specifies CSVAGLAGYTDTQYF.

This clonotype was seen a few times. This chain connects TRBV7-9 to TRBJ2-2; D gene unclear. Trimming took off 1 base at V and 5 bases at J, with 8 bases between the two ends. The CDR3 sequence is 14 residues long. Per the germline V gene, CDR1 is SEHNR and CDR2 is FQNEAQ (reference sequence). The CDR3: CASSLGIKTGELFF. The CDR3, as DNA: TGTGCCAGCAGCTTAGGGATAAAGACCGGGGAGCTGTTTTTT.

This clonotype was seen repeatedly, ten times or more. The chain has TRBV11-3 and TRBJ2-1; D is unresolved. V was cut by 6 bases and J by 5 bases, with 8 bases left in between. The length of the CDR3 is 12 residues. Germline assignment: CDR1 SGHNT and CDR2 YENEEA. The CDR3 DNA reads as TGTGCCAGCAGTCCCGAGAACAATGAGCAGTTCTTC. As protein: CASSPENNEQFF.

In its sample, this clonotype was seen many times. This rearrangement joins TRBV5-6 to TRBJ2-1, with TRBD2 identical over 7 bases. Losses at the gene ends were 2 bases for V and 2 bases for J; bases not matched to a gene: 7. CDR1 SGHDT and CDR2 YYEEEE come from the germline V gene. This CDR3 is built from 16 residues. Here the CDR3 reads CASSLSTSRPYNEQFF. CDR3 nucleotides: TGTGCCAGCAGCTTATCGACTAGCCGCCCCTACAATGAGCAGTTCTTC.

This clonotype was detected many times. The chain is built from TRBV9 and TRBJ2-7; no definite D call. This CDR3 region has 12 residues. V was shortened by 0 bases and J by 3 bases, with 4 bases between the two germline ends. Germline-derived CDR1 and CDR2 are SGDLS and YYNGEE. The CDR3 bases are TGTGCCAGCAGCGTAGTAGACTACGAGCAGTACTTC. The encoded protein is CASSVVDYEQYF.

This clonotype was counted between two and nine times. The chain combines TRBV29-1 with TRBJ2-2; a possible D gene is TRBD2 (6 bases). V dropped 7 bases and J dropped 4 bases, with 13 bases sitting between them. Germline CDR1 and CDR2: SQVTM and ANQGSEA. The CDR3 consists of 13 residues. For the CDR3, the DNA is TGCAGCGCGTCCAGGGACTTCACCGGGGAGCTGTTTTTT. Protein: CSASRDFTGELFF.

CDR3 DNA: TGTGCCAGCAGTTACTCGGTGGGACAGGGGGTCAATGAGCAGTTCTTC. Translating gives CASSYSVGQGVNEQFF. V is TRBV6-2 or TRBV6-3 and J is TRBJ2-1; TRBD1 agrees at 11 bases. V lost 0 bases and J lost 6; bases outside the gene matches: 4. The CDR3 contains 16 residues. The germline V gene has CDR1 MNHEY and CDR2 SVGEGT.

To note about this clonotype: One junction end disagrees with the germline gene, perhaps due to a read error. This chain uses TRBV29-1 with TRBJ2-1; D remains ambiguous. The V gene's germline CDR1 is SQVTM and CDR2 ANQGSEA. CDR3 length equals 11 residues. The CDR3 coding sequence is TGCAGCGTGGCCCTGAACAATGGGCAGTTCTTC. Protein: CSVALNNGQFF.

This clonotype was seen many times. This chain joins TRBV13 and TRBJ2-5, with D possibly matching TRBD2 (6 bases). CDR1 PRHDT and CDR2 FYEKMQ come from the germline V gene (reference sequence). The CDR3 consists of 12 residues. V lost 4 bases and J lost 9, with 12 bases in between. CDR3 loop: CASSYRGGAQYF. The CDR3 DNA sequence: TGTGCCAGCAGCTACCGAGGAGGGGCCCAGTACTTC. The full variable domain, its missing parts supplied by reference TRBV13 and TRBJ2-5, is AAGVIQSPRHLIKEKRETATLKCYPIPRHDTVYWYQQGPGQDPQFLISFYEKMQSDKGSIPDRFSAQQFSDYHSELNMSSLELGDSALYFCASSYRGGAQYFGPGTRLLVL.

V usage is TRBV7-3 and J usage is TRBJ2-2; D is unclear. This CDR3 has 14 residues. Germline V gene data show CDR1 as SGHTA and CDR2 as FQGTGA. Trimming shortened V by 5 bases and J by 0 bases, and 7 bases separated the two germline ends. CDR3 nucleotides: TGTGCCAGCAGCACCCCACCGAACACCGGGGAGCTGTTTTTT. Protein: CASSTPPNTGELFF.

This clonotype was picked up many times. The chain carries TRBV11-3 and TRBJ2-1, with TRBD1 matching over 9 bases. Germline CDR1 SGHNT, CDR2 YENEEA. The trim removed 5 bases at V and 8 bases at J, leaving 16 bases unmatched. The CDR3 is 17 residues long. CDR3 protein: CASSPGDRGDGSDEQFF. CDR3 in DNA: TGTGCCAGCAGCCCAGGAGACAGGGGGGATGGTAGCGATGAGCAGTTCTTC.

In this sample, this clonotype turned up many times. This chain links TRBV7-2 with TRBJ1-2; D is possibly TRBD1 (5 bases). CDR1 is SGHTA, CDR2 FQGNSA, per germline. This CDR3 has 14 amino acids. Between the trimmed V and J ends, which lost 3 bases and 6 bases, there was a span of 14 bases. The CDR3 DNA is TGTGCCAGCAGCTTTAAAGGCAGGGTTGATGGCTACACCTTC. Translation: CASSFKGRVDGYTF.

V and J are TRBV3-1 and TRBJ2-7; tentative D call: TRBD1 (6 bases). There are 15 residues in the CDR3. Germline V gives CDR1 LGHDT, CDR2 YNNKEL (reference sequence). The V and J ends lost 2 bases and 2 bases respectively, with 13 bases between them. The CDR3 region is CASSQSGVAAYEQYF. CDR3 in DNA: TGTGCCAGCAGCCAATCAGGGGTCGCAGCCTACGAGCAGTACTTC.

This chain's CDR3 is CATSRLGGGPTDTQYF. CDR3 nucleotides: TGTGCCACCAGCAGGCTCGGGGGAGGGCCAACAGATACGCAGTATTTT. The gene calls are TRBV15 and TRBJ2-3; 7 bases line up with TRBD2. V was pared by 3 bases and J by 3 bases, with 9 bases of the junction left unmatched. Germline assignment: CDR1 LNHNV and CDR2 YYDKDF (reference sequence). The CDR3 is made up of 16 amino acids.

This clonotype has a count of ten or more. The V and J genes are TRBV30 and TRBJ1-5; D remains ambiguous. The ends were cut back, 4 bases at V and 2 bases at J, with 9 bases in the middle. The CDR3 totals 13 residues. The germline gives CDR1 GTSNPN, CDR2 SVGIG (reference sequence). CDR3 sequence: CAWNSDRNQPQHF. The DNA of the CDR3 is TGTGCCTGGAACAGTGACCGCAATCAGCCCCAGCATTTT.

This clonotype has just a few counts. The chain joins TRBV4-2 to TRBJ2-7, with TRBD2 identical over 7 bases. CDR3 size: 16 residues. CDR1 LGHNA and CDR2 YNFKEQ come from the germline V gene. V was pared by 0 bases and J by 2 bases, with 7 bases of the junction left unmatched. For the CDR3, the DNA is TGTGCCAGCAGCCAAGATTTGGCGGGAGCCCCCTACGAGCAGTACTTC. It is translated as CASSQDLAGAPYEQYF.

The table lists this clonotype with a few counts. A much larger clone is a single base away; this may be a read error. The gene calls are TRBV5-1 and TRBJ2-3, with D perhaps matching TRBD2 (6 bases). Trimming removed 3 bases at V and 6 bases at J, with 17 bases between. Germline V lookup: CDR1 SGHRS, CDR2 YFSETQ. CDR3 length equals 15 residues. CDR3 residues: CASSSMRDFHDTQYF. Here the CDR3 DNA reads TGCGCCAGCAGCTCGATGAGGGACTTTCACGATACGCAGTATTTT.